This TCR beta chain was identified in a study of T cell responses to AZD1222 COVID-19 vaccine. J lost 1 base, V lost 2 bases, and 5 bases had no gene match. This CDR3 is 15 amino acids long. Germline assignment: CDR1 SGHAT and CDR2 FQDESV (reference sequence). Sequencing used immunoSEQ multiplex PCR; TCRdb keeps in-frame clones, though not all of them. The sample yields tens of thousands of clones, 80% seen once. This chain links TRBV11-1 with TRBJ2-7, with TRBD2 matching over 7 bases. The TCR sequence derives from an adult who received the AZD1222 COVID-19 vaccine. The sample here was peripheral blood, taken 28 days after the second AZD1222 dose. The DNA for the CDR3 is TGTGCCAGCAGCTTACGGGGGACTAAGTCCTACGAGCAGTACTTC. Translated: CASSLRGTKSYEQYF. Using reference TRBV11-1 and TRBJ2-7 for the parts outside the CDR3, the full variable domain is EAEVAQSPRYKITEKSQAVAFWCDPISGHATLYWYRQILGQGPELLVQFQDESVVDDSQLPKDRFSAERLKGVDSTLKIQPAELGDSAMYLCASSLRGTKSYEQYFGPGTRLTVT.